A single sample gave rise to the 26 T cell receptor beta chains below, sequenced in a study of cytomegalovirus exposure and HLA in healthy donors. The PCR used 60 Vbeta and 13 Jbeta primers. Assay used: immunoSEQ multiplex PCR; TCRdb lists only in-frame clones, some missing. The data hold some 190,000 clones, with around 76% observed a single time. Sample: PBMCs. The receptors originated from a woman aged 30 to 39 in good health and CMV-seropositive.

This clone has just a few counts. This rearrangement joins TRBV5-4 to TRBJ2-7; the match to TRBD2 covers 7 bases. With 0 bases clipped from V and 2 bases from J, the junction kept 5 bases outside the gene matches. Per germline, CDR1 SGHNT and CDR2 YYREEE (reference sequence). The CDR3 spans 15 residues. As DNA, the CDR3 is TGTGCCAGCAGCTTGGGGGGGGGTACAGCCTACGAGCAGTACTTC. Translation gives CASSLGGGTAYEQYF.

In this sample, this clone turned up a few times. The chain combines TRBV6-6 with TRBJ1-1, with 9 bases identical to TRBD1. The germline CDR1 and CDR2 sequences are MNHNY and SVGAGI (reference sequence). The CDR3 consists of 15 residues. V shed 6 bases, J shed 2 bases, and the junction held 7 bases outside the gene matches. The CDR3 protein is CASRYLDRGNTEAFF. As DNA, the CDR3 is TGTGCCAGCAGATATTTGGACAGGGGAAACACTGAAGCTTTCTTT.

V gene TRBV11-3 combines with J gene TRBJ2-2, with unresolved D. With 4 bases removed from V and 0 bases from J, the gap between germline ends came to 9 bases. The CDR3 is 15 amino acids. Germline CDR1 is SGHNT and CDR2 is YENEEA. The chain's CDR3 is CASSSFYTNTGELFF. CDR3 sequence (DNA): TGTGCCAGCAGCTCCTTCTATACGAACACCGGGGAGCTGTTTTTT.

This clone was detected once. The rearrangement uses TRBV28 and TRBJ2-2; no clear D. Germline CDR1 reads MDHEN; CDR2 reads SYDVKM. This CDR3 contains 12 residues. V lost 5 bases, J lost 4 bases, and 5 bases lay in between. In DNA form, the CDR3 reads TGTGCCAGCAGTCGAGGCACCGGGGAGCTGTTTTTT. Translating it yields CASSRGTGELFF.

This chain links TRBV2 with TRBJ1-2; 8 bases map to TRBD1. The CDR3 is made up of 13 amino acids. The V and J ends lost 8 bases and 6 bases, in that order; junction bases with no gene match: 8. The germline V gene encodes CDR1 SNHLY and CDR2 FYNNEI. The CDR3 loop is CASGGRGRNGYTF. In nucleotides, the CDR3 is TGTGCCAGCGGTGGCAGGGGGCGCAATGGCTACACCTTC.

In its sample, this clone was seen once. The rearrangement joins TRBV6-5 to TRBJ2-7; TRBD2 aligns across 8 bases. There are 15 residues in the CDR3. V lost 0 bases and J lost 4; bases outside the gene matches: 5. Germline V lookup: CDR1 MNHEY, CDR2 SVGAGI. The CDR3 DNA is TGTGCCAGCAGTTACTCGAAACGGGGGGGGTACGAGCAGTACTTC. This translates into CASSYSKRGGYEQYF.

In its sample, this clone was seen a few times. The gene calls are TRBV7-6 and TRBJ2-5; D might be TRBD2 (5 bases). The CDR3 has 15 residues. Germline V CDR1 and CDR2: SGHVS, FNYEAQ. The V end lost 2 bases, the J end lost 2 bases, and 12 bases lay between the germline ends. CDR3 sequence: CASSLTSGVQETQYF. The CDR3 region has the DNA TGTGCCAGCAGCTTAACGTCCGGGGTGCAAGAGACCCAGTACTTC.

CDR3 region: CASRARTGERSRAIYF. CDR3 nucleotides: TGTGCCAGTAGAGCGAGGACAGGTGAAAGGAGCCGAGCCATATATTTT. The chain employs TRBV19 and TRBJ1-3; 7 nucleotides line up with TRBD1. The CDR3 length is 16 residues. CDR1 is LNHDA and CDR2 is SQIVND in the germline V gene (reference sequence). The ends lost 6 bases at V and 11 bases at J; junction bases unmatched: 19.

This CDR3 reads CASSLAPGNTEAFF. CDR3 nucleotides: TGTGCCAGCAGCTTGGCCCCAGGAAATACTGAAGCTTTCTTT. The rearrangement joins TRBV5-4 to TRBJ1-1; D remains unclear. The CDR3 totals 14 residues. Germline assignment: CDR1 SGHNT and CDR2 YYREEE (reference sequence). V lost 0 bases and J lost 5, with 11 bases in between.

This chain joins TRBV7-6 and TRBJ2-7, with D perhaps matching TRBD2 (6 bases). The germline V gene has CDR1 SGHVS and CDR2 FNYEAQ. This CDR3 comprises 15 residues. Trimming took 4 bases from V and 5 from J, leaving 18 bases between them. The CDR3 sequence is CASSSRDFGRNEQYF. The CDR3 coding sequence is TGTGCCAGCAGCTCCCGGGACTTCGGACGGAACGAGCAGTACTTC.

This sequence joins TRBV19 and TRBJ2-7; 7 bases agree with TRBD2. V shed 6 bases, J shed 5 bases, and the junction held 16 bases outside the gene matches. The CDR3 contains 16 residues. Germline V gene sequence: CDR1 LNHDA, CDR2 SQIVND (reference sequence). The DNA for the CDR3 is TGTGCCAGTAGACCAACACTAGCGTCGGCGTCCCACGAGCAGTACTTC. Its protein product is CASRPTLASASHEQYF.

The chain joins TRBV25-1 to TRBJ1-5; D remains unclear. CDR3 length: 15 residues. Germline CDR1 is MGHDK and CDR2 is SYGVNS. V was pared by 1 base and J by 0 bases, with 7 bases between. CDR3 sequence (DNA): TGTGCCAGCAGTGAATCCGGTCGTAGCAATCAGCCCCAGCATTTT. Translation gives CASSESGRSNQPQHF.

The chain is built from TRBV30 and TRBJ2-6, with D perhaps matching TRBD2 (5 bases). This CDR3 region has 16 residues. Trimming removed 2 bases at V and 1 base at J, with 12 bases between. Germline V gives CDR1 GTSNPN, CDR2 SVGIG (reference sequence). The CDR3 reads CAWSLPGYSGANVLTF. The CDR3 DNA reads TGTGCCTGGAGTCTCCCGGGGTATTCTGGGGCCAACGTCCTGACTTTC.

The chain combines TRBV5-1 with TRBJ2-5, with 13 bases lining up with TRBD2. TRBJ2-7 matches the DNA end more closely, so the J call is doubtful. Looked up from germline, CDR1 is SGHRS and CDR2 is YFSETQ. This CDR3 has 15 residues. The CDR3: CASSPGLAGEYEQYF. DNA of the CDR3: TGCGCCAGCAGCCCCGGACTAGCGGGGGAGTACGAGCAGTACTTC.

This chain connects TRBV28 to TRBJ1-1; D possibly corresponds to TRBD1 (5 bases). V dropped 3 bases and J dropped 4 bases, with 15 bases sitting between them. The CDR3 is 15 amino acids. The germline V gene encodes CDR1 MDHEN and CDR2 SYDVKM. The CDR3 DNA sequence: TGTGCCAGCAGTTTTCAACAGGCGGGAAGCACTGAAGCTTTCTTT. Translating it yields CASSFQQAGSTEAFF.

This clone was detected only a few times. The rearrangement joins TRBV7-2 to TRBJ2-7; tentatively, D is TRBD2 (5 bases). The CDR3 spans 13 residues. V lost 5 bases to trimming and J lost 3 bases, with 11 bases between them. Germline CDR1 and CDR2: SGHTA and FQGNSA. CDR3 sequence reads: CASSRVGDYEQYF. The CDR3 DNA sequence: TGTGCCAGCAGCAGGGTGGGAGACTACGAGCAGTACTTC.

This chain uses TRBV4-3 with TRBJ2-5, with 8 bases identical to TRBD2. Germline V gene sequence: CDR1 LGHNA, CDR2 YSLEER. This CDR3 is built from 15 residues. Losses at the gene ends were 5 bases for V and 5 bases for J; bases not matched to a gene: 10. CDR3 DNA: TGCGCCAGCAGCGGTAACGGGGGGGCCGGGGAGACCCAGTACTTC. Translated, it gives CASSGNGGAGETQYF.

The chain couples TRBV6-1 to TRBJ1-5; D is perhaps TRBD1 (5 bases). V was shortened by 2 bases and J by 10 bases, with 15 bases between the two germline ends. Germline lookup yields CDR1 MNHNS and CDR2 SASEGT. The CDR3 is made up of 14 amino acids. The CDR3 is CASSELGPLGPQHF. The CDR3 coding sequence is TGTGCCAGCAGTGAATTGGGGCCGCTCGGCCCCCAGCATTTT.

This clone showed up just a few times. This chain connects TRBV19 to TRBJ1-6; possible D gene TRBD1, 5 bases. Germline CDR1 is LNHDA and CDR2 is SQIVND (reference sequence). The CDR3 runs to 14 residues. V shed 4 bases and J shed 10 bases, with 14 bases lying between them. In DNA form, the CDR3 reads TGTGCCAGTAGTACCAAAGGGGTTGAGTCACCCCTCCACTTT. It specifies CASSTKGVESPLHF.

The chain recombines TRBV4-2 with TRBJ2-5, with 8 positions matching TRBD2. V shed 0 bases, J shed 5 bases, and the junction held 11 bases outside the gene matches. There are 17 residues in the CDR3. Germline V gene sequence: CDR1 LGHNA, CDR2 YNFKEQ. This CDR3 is CASSQDGGTRAWETQYF. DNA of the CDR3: TGTGCCAGCAGCCAAGATGGGGGGACTAGGGCTTGGGAGACCCAGTACTTC.

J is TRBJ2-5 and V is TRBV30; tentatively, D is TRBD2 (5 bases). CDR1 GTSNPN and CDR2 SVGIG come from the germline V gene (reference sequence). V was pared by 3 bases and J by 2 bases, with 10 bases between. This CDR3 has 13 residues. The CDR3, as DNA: TGTGCCTGGAGGCGGGCCTTTCAAGAGACCCAGTACTTC. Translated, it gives CAWRRAFQETQYF.

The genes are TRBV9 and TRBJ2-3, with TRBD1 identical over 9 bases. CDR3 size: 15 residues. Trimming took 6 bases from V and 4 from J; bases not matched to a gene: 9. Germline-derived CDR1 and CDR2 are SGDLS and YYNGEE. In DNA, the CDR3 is TGTGCCAGCACCGTGGGACAGGGAGTTTCAGATACGCAGTATTTT. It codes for CASTVGQGVSDTQYF.

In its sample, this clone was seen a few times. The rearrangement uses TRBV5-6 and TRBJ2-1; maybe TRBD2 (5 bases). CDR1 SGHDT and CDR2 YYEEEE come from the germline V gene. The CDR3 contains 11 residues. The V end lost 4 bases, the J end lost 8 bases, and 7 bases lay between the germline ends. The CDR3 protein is CASSEGYEQFF. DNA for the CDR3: TGTGCCAGCAGCGAGGGCTATGAGCAGTTCTTC.

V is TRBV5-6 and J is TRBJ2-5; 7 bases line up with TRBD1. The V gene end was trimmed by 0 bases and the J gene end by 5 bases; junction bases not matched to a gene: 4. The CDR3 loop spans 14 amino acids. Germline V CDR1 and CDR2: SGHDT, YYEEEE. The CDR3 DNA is TGTGCCAGCAGCTTGGTGAGGGGGCCCGAGACCCAGTACTTC. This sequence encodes CASSLVRGPETQYF. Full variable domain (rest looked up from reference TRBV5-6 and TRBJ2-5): DAGVTQSPTHLIKTRGQQVTLRCSPKSGHDTVSWYQQALGQGPQFIFQYYEEEERQRGNFPDRFSGHQFPNYSSELNVNALLLGDSALYLCASSLVRGPETQYFGPGTRLLVL.

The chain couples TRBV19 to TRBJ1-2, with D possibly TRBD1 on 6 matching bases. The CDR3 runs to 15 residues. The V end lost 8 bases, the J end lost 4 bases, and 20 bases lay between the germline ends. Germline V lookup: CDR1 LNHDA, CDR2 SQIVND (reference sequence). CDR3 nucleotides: TGTGCCAGTTCCTACTTTGACAGGAGCGGCTATGGCTACACCTTC. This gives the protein CASSYFDRSGYGYTF.

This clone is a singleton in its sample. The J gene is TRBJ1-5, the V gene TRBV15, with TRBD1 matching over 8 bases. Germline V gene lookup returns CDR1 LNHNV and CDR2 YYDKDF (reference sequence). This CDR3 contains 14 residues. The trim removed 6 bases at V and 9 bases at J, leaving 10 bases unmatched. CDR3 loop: CATRGQETWGPQHF. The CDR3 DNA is TGTGCCACCAGGGGACAGGAGACGTGGGGGCCCCAGCATTTT.